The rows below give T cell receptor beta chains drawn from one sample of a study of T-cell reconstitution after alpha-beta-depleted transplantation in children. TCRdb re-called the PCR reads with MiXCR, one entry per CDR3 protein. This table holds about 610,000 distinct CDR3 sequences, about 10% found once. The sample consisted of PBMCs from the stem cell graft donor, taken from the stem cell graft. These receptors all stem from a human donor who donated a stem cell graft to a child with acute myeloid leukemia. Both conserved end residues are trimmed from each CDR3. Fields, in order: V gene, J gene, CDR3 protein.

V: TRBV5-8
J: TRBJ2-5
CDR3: ASSLALGTGPQETQY

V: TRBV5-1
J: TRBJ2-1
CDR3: ASSSILAGVVSYNEQF

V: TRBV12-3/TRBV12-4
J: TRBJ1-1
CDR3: ASSLMPATEAF

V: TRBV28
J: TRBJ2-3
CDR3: ASSVGGQGSDTQY

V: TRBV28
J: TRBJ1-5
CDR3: ASRLQGKGEPQH

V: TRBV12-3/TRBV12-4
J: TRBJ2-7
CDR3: ASSGTLPYEQY

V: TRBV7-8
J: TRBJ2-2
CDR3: ASSLQGADTGELF

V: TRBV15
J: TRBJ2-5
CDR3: ATSSARGGETQY

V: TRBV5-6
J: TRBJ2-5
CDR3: ASSSGTGAETQY

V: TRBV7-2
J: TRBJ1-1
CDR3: ASSWGGMNTEAF

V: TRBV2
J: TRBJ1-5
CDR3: ASSGQGANQPQH

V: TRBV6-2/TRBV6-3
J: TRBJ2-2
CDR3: ASRIPGELF

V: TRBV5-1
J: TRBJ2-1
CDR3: ASSLGASGTNEQF

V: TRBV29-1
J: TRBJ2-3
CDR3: SGGATDTQY

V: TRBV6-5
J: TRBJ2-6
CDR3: ASSYDKQGASGANVLT

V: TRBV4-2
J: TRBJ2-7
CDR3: ASSRTRQGLYEQY

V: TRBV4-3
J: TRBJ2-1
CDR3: ASSYSGGVREQF

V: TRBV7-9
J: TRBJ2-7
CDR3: ASSLGIGLAIYEQY

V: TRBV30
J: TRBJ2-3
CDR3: AWGIAGGDTDTQY

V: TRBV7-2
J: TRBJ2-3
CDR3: ASSPRLAGGGDTQY

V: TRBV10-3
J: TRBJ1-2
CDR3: AISESKGQRGHGYT

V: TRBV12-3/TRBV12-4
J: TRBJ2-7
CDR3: ASSFASGRAHEQY

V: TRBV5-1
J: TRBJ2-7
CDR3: ASSPGRGVPYEQY

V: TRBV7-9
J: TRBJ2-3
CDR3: ASSFAVNTDTQY

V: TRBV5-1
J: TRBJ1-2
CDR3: ASSLELFGTLYYGYT

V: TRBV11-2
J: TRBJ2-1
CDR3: ASSPPPRATSNNEQF

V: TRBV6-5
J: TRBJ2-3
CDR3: ASNGLAGTDTQY

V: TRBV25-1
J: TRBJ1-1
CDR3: ASETGMNTEAF

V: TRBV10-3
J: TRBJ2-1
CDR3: AISPLAGSDHEQF

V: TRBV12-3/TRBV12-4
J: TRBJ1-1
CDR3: ASNTQGYTEAF

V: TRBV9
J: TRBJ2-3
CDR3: ASSYGLATTDTQY

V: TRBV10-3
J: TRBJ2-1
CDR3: AISDGEQF

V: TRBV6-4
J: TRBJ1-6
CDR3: ASSESGSYNSPLH

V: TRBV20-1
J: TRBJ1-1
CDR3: SAREQGANTEAF

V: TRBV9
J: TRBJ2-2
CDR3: ASSVEASTRTGELF

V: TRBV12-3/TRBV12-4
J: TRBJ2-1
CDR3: ASTYSRGPGGNEQF

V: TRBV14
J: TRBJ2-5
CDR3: ASSPQVQETQY

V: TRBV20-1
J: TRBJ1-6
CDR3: SAAGTK

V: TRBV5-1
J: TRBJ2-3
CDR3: ASSPLGGTDTQY

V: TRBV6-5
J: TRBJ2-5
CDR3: ASSYAGTGSQETQY

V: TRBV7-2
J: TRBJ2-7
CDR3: ASSSDQRTGEQY

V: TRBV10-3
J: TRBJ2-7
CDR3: AISESASGNFYEQY

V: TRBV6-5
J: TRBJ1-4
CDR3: ASSYVSNEKLF

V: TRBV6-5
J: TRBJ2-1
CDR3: ASSRVGSYNEQF

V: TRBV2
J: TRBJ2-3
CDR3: ASIGARTSATDTQY

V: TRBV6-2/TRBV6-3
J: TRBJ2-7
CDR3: ASSYPRLDRTYEQY

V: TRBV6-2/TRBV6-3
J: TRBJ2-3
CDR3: ASSYGLAGDTQY

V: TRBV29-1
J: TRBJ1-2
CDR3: SVSLQGYYGYT

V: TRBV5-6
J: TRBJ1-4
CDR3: ASSPGVVPTNEKLF

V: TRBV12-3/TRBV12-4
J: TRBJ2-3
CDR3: ASSYGRADTQY

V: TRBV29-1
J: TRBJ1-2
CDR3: SVGTPEGADGYT

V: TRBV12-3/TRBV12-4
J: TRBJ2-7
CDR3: ASSPMGTSGIDQY

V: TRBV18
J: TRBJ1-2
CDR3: ASSPTDSPRGYT

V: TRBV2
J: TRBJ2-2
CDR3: ASSEKGRGTGELF